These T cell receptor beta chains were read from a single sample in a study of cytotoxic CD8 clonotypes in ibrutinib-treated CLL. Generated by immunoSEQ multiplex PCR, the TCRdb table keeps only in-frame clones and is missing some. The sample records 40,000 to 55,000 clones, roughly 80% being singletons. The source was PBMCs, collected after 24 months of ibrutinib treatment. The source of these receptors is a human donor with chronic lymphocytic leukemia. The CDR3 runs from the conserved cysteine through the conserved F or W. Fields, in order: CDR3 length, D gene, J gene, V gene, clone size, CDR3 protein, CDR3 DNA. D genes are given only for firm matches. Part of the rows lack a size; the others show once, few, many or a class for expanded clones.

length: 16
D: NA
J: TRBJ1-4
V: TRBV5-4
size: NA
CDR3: CASSLDGRATNEKLFF
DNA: TGTGCCAGCAGCTTGGATGGCCGAGCAACTAATGAAAAACTGTTTTTT

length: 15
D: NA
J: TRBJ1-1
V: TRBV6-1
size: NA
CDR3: CASSELRRGDAEAFF
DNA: TGTGCCAGCAGTGAACTTAGGAGAGGAGACGCTGAAGCTTTCTTT

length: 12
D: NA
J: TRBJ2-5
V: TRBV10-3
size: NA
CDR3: CAISDLQETQYF
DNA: TGTGCCATCAGTGACCTCCAAGAGACCCAGTACTTC

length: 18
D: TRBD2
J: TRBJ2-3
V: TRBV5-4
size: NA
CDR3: CASSTGTSGRGRTDTQYF
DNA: TGTGCCAGCAGCACCGGGACTAGCGGGAGGGGCCGCACAGATACGCAGTATTTT

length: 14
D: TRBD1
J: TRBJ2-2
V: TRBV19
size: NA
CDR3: CASSIGTGVGELFF
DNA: TGTGCCAGTAGTATAGGGACAGGTGTCGGGGAGCTGTTTTTT

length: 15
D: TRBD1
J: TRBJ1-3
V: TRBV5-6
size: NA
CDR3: CASSPRDSAGNTIYF
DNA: TGTGCCAGCAGCCCCCGGGACAGTGCTGGAAACACCATATATTTT

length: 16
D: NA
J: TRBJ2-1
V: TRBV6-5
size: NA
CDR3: CASSYLKRSSYNEQFF
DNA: TGTGCCAGCAGTTACCTAAAGCGGAGCTCCTACAATGAGCAGTTCTTC

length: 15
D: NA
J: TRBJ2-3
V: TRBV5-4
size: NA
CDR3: CASSLPPGLTDTQYF
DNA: TGTGCCAGCAGCCTCCCCCCGGGATTAACAGATACGCAGTATTTT

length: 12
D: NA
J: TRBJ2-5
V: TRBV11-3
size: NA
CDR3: CASSQPGRPQYF
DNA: TGTGCCAGCAGCCAGCCTGGCCGACCCCAGTACTTC

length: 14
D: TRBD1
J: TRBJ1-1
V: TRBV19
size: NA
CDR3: CASTKQGAHTEAFF
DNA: TGTGCCAGTACTAAACAGGGGGCTCACACTGAAGCTTTCTTT

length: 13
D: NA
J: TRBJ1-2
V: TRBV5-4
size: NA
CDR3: CASSLKGPGGYTF
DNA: TGTGCCAGCAGCTTGAAGGGTCCCGGGGGCTACACCTTC

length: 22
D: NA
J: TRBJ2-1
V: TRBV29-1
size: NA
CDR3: CSVELANNKGHGAKKPYNEQFF
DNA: TGCAGCGTTGAGTTGGCTAATAACAAAGGTCACGGGGCAAAAAAGCCCTACAATGAGCAGTTCTTC

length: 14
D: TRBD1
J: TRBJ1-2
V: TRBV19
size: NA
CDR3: CASSRGTANYGYTF
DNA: TGTGCCAGTAGTCGAGGGACAGCTAACTATGGCTACACCTTC

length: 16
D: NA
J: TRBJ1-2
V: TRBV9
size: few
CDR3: CASSRDPGPSNYGYTF
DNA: TGTGCCAGCAGTCGAGACCCAGGCCCCTCTAACTATGGCTACACCTTC

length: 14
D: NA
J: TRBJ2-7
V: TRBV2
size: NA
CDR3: CAAEPVGDSYEQYF
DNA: TGTGCCGCGGAACCGGTCGGGGACTCCTACGAGCAGTACTTC

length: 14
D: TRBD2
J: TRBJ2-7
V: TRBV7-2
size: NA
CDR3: CASSQVAGLEEQYF
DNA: TGTGCCAGCAGCCAGGTAGCGGGATTGGAAGAGCAGTACTTC